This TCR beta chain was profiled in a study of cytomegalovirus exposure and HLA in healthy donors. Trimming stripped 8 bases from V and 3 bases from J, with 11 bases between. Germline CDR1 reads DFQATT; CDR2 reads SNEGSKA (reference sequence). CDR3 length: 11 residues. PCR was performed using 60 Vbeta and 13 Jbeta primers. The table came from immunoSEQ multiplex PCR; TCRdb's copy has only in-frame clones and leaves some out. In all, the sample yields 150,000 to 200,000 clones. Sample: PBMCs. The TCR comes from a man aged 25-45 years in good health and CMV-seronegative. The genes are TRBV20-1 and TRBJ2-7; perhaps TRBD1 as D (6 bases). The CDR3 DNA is TGCAGTCCCTCAGGGGACTACGAGCAGTACTTC. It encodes CSPSGDYEQYF.